The 27 T cell receptor beta chains reported below all come from one sample, sequenced in a study of T-cell reconstitution after alpha-beta-depleted transplantation in children. Construction of the TCRbeta library involved unique molecular identifiers. TCRdb re-called the PCR reads with MiXCR, one entry per CDR3 protein. Among some 200,000 distinct CDR3 sequences listed, approximately 10% were seen once. This specimen was PBMCs, taken before TCRalphabeta/CD19-depleted stem cell transplant. The source of these receptors is a child younger than two with acute myeloid leukemia, due to receive a stem cell transplant.

Many counts were recorded for this clonotype. V usage is TRBV11-3 and J usage is TRBJ1-2; D may be TRBD1 (6 bases). The CDR3 is 14 residues long. Trimming took 5 bases from V and 3 from J, leaving 13 bases between them. Per the germline V gene, CDR1 is SGHNT and CDR2 is YENEEA. The CDR3 nucleotides read TGTGCCAGCAGCCCACGGACAGACGACTATGGCTACACCTTC. Translating gives CASSPRTDDYGYTF.

This clonotype occurred many times. The V call is TRBV5-1, the J call TRBJ2-7, with D unresolved. The CDR3 extends over 15 amino acids. Trimming stripped 2 bases from V and 3 bases from J, with 15 bases between. The germline gives CDR1 SGHRS, CDR2 YFSETQ. Here the CDR3 reads CASSFLRRPDYEQYF. CDR3 sequence (DNA): TGCGCCAGCAGCTTTTTAAGGAGACCGGACTACGAGCAGTACTTC.

Turning to this clonotype: A read error may explain this, as a much larger clone is one base away. The rearrangement joins TRBV10-3 to TRBJ1-2, with TRBD1 matching over 11 bases. From germline, CDR1 is ENHRY and CDR2 SYGVKD. This CDR3 is built from 14 residues. CDR3 DNA: TGTGCCAGCCACTCGGGACAGGGGGTCTATGGCGACACCTTC. Its protein product is CASHSGQGVYGDTF.

A remark on this clonotype: Possible read error: a much larger clone is one base away. The rearrangement uses TRBV5-1 and TRBJ1-1; D is possibly TRBD1 (6 bases). This CDR3 contains 13 residues. CDR1 and CDR2 (germline): SGHRS, YFSETQ. The CDR3 DNA reads as TGCGCCAGCAGCTTCGACAGGAACATTGAAGCTTTCTTT. Protein product: CASSFDRNIEAFF.

In its sample, this clonotype was seen many times. In DNA form, the CDR3 reads TGTGCCAGCACCGTACGACAGGGAGAGACCCAGTACTTC. Amino acids: CASTVRQGETQYF. J is TRBJ2-5 and V is TRBV12-3 or TRBV12-4; 7 nucleotides agree with TRBD1. The CDR3 totals 13 residues. The V and J ends lost 7 bases and 4 bases, in that order; junction bases with no gene match: 6.

This clonotype was detected a few times. It may be a read error: a sequence one base away is much more abundant. This chain joins TRBV5-5 and TRBJ1-1; D may be TRBD1 (5 bases). The ends were cut back, 7 bases at V and 6 bases at J, with 19 bases in the middle. This CDR3 contains 14 residues. Germline V gives CDR1 SGHKS, CDR2 YYEKEE (reference sequence). DNA of the CDR3: TGTGCCAGCGGCCGGGGGGGTTTTGGCCCTGAAGCTTTCTTT. Translating gives CASGRGGFGPEAFF.

V gene TRBV20-1 combines with J gene TRBJ2-7; D ambiguous. CDR1 and CDR2 (germline): DFQATT, SNEGSKA (reference sequence). The CDR3 has 13 amino acids. With 8 bases removed from V and 1 base from J, the gap between germline ends came to 15 bases. CDR3 loop: CSTGTEQSYEQYF. The CDR3, as DNA: TGCAGTACCGGTACCGAGCAATCCTACGAGCAGTACTTC.

This clonotype occurred many times. The chain is built from TRBV27 and TRBJ2-3, with 9 positions matching TRBD2. Germline V gives CDR1 MNHEY, CDR2 SMNVEV (reference sequence). J was trimmed by 0 bases and V by 5 bases; bases with no gene match: 12. This CDR3 has 18 amino acids. In nucleotides, the CDR3 is TGTGCCAGCAGTACCAGACTAGCGGAATATGCTAGCACAGATACGCAGTATTTT. Protein: CASSTRLAEYASTDTQYF.

On this clonotype: This clone may be a read error of a much larger clone one base away. The chain links TRBV3-1 to TRBJ2-3, with 11 bases fitting TRBD2. The CDR3 has 15 residues. Germline V CDR1 and CDR2: LGHDT, YNNKEL (reference sequence). The CDR3 protein is CACSRTSGPTDTQYF. For the CDR3, the DNA is TGTGCCTGCAGCCGGACTAGCGGGCCCACAGATACGCAGTATTTT.

This clonotype was detected only a few times. The chain links TRBV5-1 to TRBJ2-2; TRBD1 is a possible D gene (5 bases). Germline-derived CDR1 and CDR2 are SGHRS and YFSETQ. Between the trimmed V and J ends, which lost 3 bases and 6 bases, there was a span of 15 bases. CDR3 length: 15 amino acids. CDR3 DNA sequence: TGCGCCAGCAGCTCCCTTCCAGGGTCGGCCGGGGAGCTGTTTTTT. This sequence encodes CASSSLPGSAGELFF.

Details on this clonotype: This clone may be a read error of a much larger clone one base away. The V call is TRBV20-1, the J call TRBJ2-1; D uncertain. Germline loops: CDR1 DFQATT, CDR2 SNEGSKA (reference sequence). CDR3 length equals 14 residues. Trimming shortened V by 5 bases and J by 3 bases, and 14 bases separated the two germline ends. The DNA of the CDR3 is TGCAGTGCTGTCTCTATCTCCCTCTACAATGAGCAGTTCTTC. Protein sequence: CSAVSISLYNEQFF.

This clonotype has ten or more counts. The J gene is TRBJ2-1, the V gene TRBV5-5; possibly TRBD2 for D (6 bases). Trimming cost V 2 bases and J 5 bases, with 14 bases left between them. CDR3 size: 15 residues. Germline V gives CDR1 SGHKS, CDR2 YYEKEE (reference sequence). The CDR3 bases are TGTGCCAGCAGCTTCCGGGTCCCGGGGGACAATGAGCAGTTCTTC. Amino acid sequence: CASSFRVPGDNEQFF.

J is TRBJ2-3 and V is TRBV2; D is ambiguous. Trimming removed 2 bases from V and 4 bases from J, with 10 bases in between. Per the germline V gene, CDR1 is SNHLY and CDR2 is FYNNEI. CDR3 length: 14 amino acids. The CDR3 protein is CASSESHVADTQYF. The CDR3 DNA reads TGTGCCAGCAGTGAAAGCCACGTGGCAGATACGCAGTATTTT.

Worth noting for this clonotype: This may be a read error: a much more frequent sequence differs by one nucleotide. The chain combines TRBV18 with TRBJ2-1; 10 bases line up with TRBD1. The CDR3 runs 13 residues. Germline values: CDR1 KGHSH, CDR2 LQKENI. V lost 10 bases, J lost 9 bases, and 9 bases stayed unmatched. Written as DNA, the CDR3 is TGTGCCAACTCTGGGACAGGGGACGGTGAGCAGTTCTTC. Translation: CANSGTGDGEQFF. Filled out from reference TRBV18 and TRBJ2-1, the complete variable domain reads NAGVMQNPRHLVRRRGQEARLRCSPMKGHSHVYWYRQLPEEGLKFMVYLQKENIIDESGMPKERFSAEFPKEGPSILRIQQVVRGDSAAYFCANSGTGDGEQFFGPGTRLTVL.

This clonotype was counted at least ten times. The J gene is TRBJ2-1, the V gene TRBV5-1, with D possibly TRBD1 on 5 matching bases. The germline V gene encodes CDR1 SGHRS and CDR2 YFSETQ. Deletions cut 0 bases from V and 0 bases from J, with 10 bases between. The CDR3 extends over 16 amino acids. CDR3 loop: CASSLVAGSSYNEQFF. The DNA for the CDR3 is TGCGCCAGCAGCTTGGTGGCAGGGTCCTCCTACAATGAGCAGTTCTTC.

The gene calls are TRBV20-1 and TRBJ2-5; TRBD2 matches 8 bases. This CDR3 spans 12 amino acids. V lost 5 bases, J lost 9 bases, and 8 bases stayed unmatched. Germline loops: CDR1 DFQATT, CDR2 SNEGSKA (reference sequence). CDR3 sequence (DNA): TGCAGTGCTCCGGGACTAGTAGGGGCCCAGTACTTC. Encoded protein: CSAPGLVGAQYF.

In its sample, this clonotype was seen many times. The chain employs TRBV7-9 and TRBJ2-7; D gene uncertain. From germline, CDR1 is SEHNR and CDR2 FQNEAQ (reference sequence). This CDR3 comprises 12 residues. V was trimmed by 5 bases and J by 5 bases, leaving 10 bases between them. In DNA, the CDR3 is TGTGCCAGCAGCGCCGACATTCACGAGCAGTACTTC. Translating gives CASSADIHEQYF.

This clonotype occurred many times. The V gene is TRBV21-1, the J gene TRBJ2-1. TRBV21-1 is reported as a pseudogene. The CDR3 sequence is 12 residues long. The CDR3, as DNA: TGTGCCACTAGAGGCAACCCCAATGAGCAGTTCTTC. It is translated as CATRGNPNEQFF.

Worth noting for this clonotype: One base away lies a much larger clone, so this may be a sequencing read error. The rearrangement uses TRBV5-1 and TRBJ2-7; D possibly corresponds to TRBD1 (6 bases). Trimming took off 6 bases at V and 3 bases at J, with 19 bases between the two ends. The CDR3 is 15 residues long. Germline V gene data show CDR1 as SGHRS and CDR2 as YFSETQ. CDR3 bases: TGCGCCAGCATCGAAGGACAGCCAGGGATCTACGAGCAGTACTTC. Translated: CASIEGQPGIYEQYF.

This clonotype appeared many times. As DNA, the CDR3 is TGTGCCAGCAGCCAAGATCGGCACACTGAAGCTTTCTTT. It yields the protein CASSQDRHTEAFF. The chain carries TRBV14 and TRBJ1-1, with D unresolved. Germline lookup yields CDR1 SGHDN and CDR2 FVKESK. Trimming cost V 0 bases and J 3 bases, with 5 bases left between them. This CDR3 is 13 amino acids long.

This clonotype was seen once. A much bigger clone sits one base away, suggesting this may be a read error. The chain recombines TRBV7-2 with TRBJ1-2; 8 bases fit TRBD1. This CDR3 contains 16 residues. The germline V gene has CDR1 SGHTA and CDR2 FQGNSA. J gave up 4 bases and V 5 bases, and 12 bases lay outside the gene matches. The CDR3 sequence: CASSTDHLTGAYGYTF. CDR3 bases: TGTGCCAGCAGCACGGATCACTTGACAGGGGCCTATGGCTACACCTTC.

This clonotype was observed many times. The V call is TRBV12-3 or TRBV12-4, the J call TRBJ2-7; 7 positions match TRBD1. The CDR3 sequence is 14 residues long. With V trimmed by 5 bases and J by 6 bases, 10 bases remained unmatched. DNA of the CDR3: TGTGCCAGCAGTCGACAGGGAATGACAGGCGAGCAGTACTTC. It codes for CASSRQGMTGEQYF.

V gene TRBV7-9 combines with J gene TRBJ1-4; D is ambiguous. Germline CDR1 SEHNR, CDR2 FQNEAQ (reference sequence). CDR3 length: 13 residues. V was trimmed by 5 bases and J by 10 bases, leaving 14 bases between them. CDR3: CASSPRVRGKLFF. CDR3 DNA sequence: TGTGCCAGCAGCCCACGGGTCCGTGGAAAACTGTTTTTT.

As for this clonotype: It may be a read error: a sequence one base away is much more abundant. The CDR3 sequence: CASSHDWGQLPEQFF. The CDR3 nucleotides are TGTGCCAGCAGCCATGACTGGGGGCAGTTACCTGAGCAGTTCTTC. The chain combines TRBV3-1 with TRBJ2-1; maybe TRBD1 (6 bases). The V gene lost 3 bases and the J gene lost 9 bases, with 18 bases spanning the gap. CDR1 is LGHDT, CDR2 YNNKEL, per germline (reference sequence). This CDR3 comprises 15 residues.

This clonotype was seen ten or more times. V gene TRBV12-3 or TRBV12-4 combines with J gene TRBJ2-1; 13 nucleotides match TRBD2. V shed 9 bases, J shed 6 bases, and the junction held 2 bases outside the gene matches. The CDR3 has 13 amino acids. DNA for the CDR3: TGTGCCAGTACTAGCGGGGGGGCCAATGAGCAGTTCTTC. Protein product: CASTSGGANEQFF.

This clonotype was seen many times. The chain joins TRBV24-1 to TRBJ2-5; D possibly corresponds to TRBD2 (6 bases). Germline CDR1 is KGHDR and CDR2 is SFDVKD. V was cut by 9 bases and J by 4 bases, with 11 bases left in between. The CDR3 spans 12 residues. The CDR3 DNA is TGTGCCACCGCGGGGAGCTCAGAGACCCAGTACTTC. Amino acid sequence: CATAGSSETQYF.

This clonotype was recorded at least ten times. The chain links TRBV20-1 to TRBJ2-1; D unclear. The CDR3 spans 16 residues. Per germline, CDR1 DFQATT and CDR2 SNEGSKA (reference sequence). V was clipped by 0 bases and J by 5 bases, with 17 bases between them. CDR3: CSARDLTWLRDNEQFF. CDR3 in DNA: TGCAGTGCTAGAGACCTGACTTGGCTACGGGACAATGAGCAGTTCTTC.